The 28 T cell receptor beta chains below were found in one sample sequenced in a study of blood T cell repertoires in COVID-19 (dated by TCRdb to 2018 to 2021). The library was produced with the immunoSEQ multiplex PCR assay. As stored in TCRdb, this immuneACCESS dataset retains in-frame rearrangements with V and J assigned. A fraction of the clones does not appear; measured against another copy, unresolved V genes explain less than half of the discrepancy, and the remainder lacks a known reason. The sample records about 270,000 clones, about 88% of which are singletons. The ten largest clonotypes hold 2.5% to 3% of the sample. Sequencing was carried out using PBMCs or T cells enriched from blood (not recorded which). The receptors derive from a woman aged 45-65 years who had recovered from COVID-19.

The V gene is TRBV4-2, the J gene TRBJ1-1, with 8 bases matching TRBD1. The junction had 11 bases not matched to a gene; V was cut back by 3 bases and J by 5 bases. CDR1 and CDR2 (germline): LGHNA, YNFKEQ. This CDR3 contains 16 residues. The CDR3 sequence: CASSQDYRTGPTEAFF. CDR3 DNA sequence: TGTGCCAGCAGCCAGGACTATAGGACAGGGCCAACTGAAGCTTTCTTT.

This chain joins TRBV7-2 and TRBJ1-1; maybe TRBD1 (6 bases). Looked up from germline, CDR1 is SGHTA and CDR2 is FQGNSA. Trimming removed 8 bases at V and 11 bases at J, with 24 bases between. The CDR3 length is 14 residues. The CDR3, as DNA: TGTGCCAGCTTCGGAGGCAGGGGCGGTAAGGAGGCTTTCTTT. This gives the protein CASFGGRGGKEAFF.

This chain connects TRBV21-1 to TRBJ1-5; the table's D gene call, TRBD1, was not cross checked with the DNA. TRBV21-1 is a known pseudogene. This CDR3 has 16 amino acids. CDR3 nucleotide sequence: TGTGCCAGCAGCACGCTCGACAAGGCCCTTGATCAGCCCCAGCATTTT. Residues: CASSTLDKALDQPQHF.

This chain joins TRBV19 and TRBJ2-1; 9 bases fit TRBD1. The V gene's germline CDR1 is LNHDA and CDR2 SQIVND (reference sequence). Trimming cost V 4 bases and J 0 bases; bases outside gene matches: 10. This CDR3 has 18 amino acids. The DNA of the CDR3 is TGTGCCAGTAGTAGGGACACCGGGACAGGGAGCTCCTACAATGAGCAGTTCTTC. Translating it yields CASSRDTGTGSSYNEQFF.

The V and J genes are TRBV28 and TRBJ2-7, with 7 bases matching TRBD1. The V gene end was trimmed by 10 bases and the J gene end by 3 bases; junction bases not matched to a gene: 6. The CDR3 totals 12 residues. The germline V gene has CDR1 MDHEN and CDR2 SYDVKM. This chain's CDR3 is CATGTVGYEQYF. The CDR3 coding sequence is TGTGCCACCGGGACAGTGGGCTACGAGCAGTACTTC.

The chain carries TRBV19 and TRBJ2-1; TRBD2 aligns across 7 bases. CDR3 size: 16 residues. After removal of 3 bases from V and 3 bases from J, the junction contained 8 bases not matched to a gene. In germline, CDR1 is LNHDA, CDR2 SQIVND (reference sequence). The CDR3 DNA reads TGTGCCAGTAGTATCGCGCGGACTAGGGACTACAATGAGCAGTTCTTC. Translation gives CASSIARTRDYNEQFF. The full variable domain, with the rest looked up from reference TRBV19 and TRBJ2-1, is DGGITQSPKYLFRKEGQNVTLSCEQNLNHDAMYWYRQDPGQGLRLIYYSQIVNDFQKGDIAEGYSVSREKKESFPLTVTSAQKNPTAFYLCASSIARTRDYNEQFFGPGTRLTVL.

V gene TRBV7-2 combines with J gene TRBJ2-7, with a possible D match to TRBD1 (6 bases). Germline V gene data show CDR1 as SGHTA and CDR2 as FQGNSA. The CDR3 has 13 amino acids. Trimming took off 4 bases at V and 3 bases at J, with 10 bases between the two ends. The CDR3 spells CASSSTRGYEQYF. CDR3 bases: TGTGCCAGCAGCTCGACCAGGGGCTACGAGCAGTACTTC.

Only one count was recorded for this clone. The chain employs TRBV7-9 and TRBJ1-1, with TRBD1 matching over 10 bases. Per germline, CDR1 SEHNR and CDR2 FQNEAQ (reference sequence). The ends lost 5 bases at V and 1 base at J; junction bases unmatched: 7. This CDR3 region has 16 residues. CDR3 sequence reads: CASSRGTGERNTEAFF. The CDR3 region has the DNA TGTGCCAGCAGCCGAGGGACAGGGGAGAGGAACACTGAAGCTTTCTTT.

The CDR3 loop reads CASSQDLVRRGTQYF. The CDR3 nucleotides read TGCGCCAGCAGCCAAGATCTTGTAAGACGGGGGACCCAGTACTTC. This chain uses TRBV4-3 with TRBJ2-5; a weak D match, TRBD2 (5 bases). V lost 0 bases and J 7 bases, leaving 15 bases between the germline ends. Looked up from germline, CDR1 is LGHNA and CDR2 is YSLEER. The CDR3 has 15 residues.

This chain uses TRBV4-3 with TRBJ2-1, with 10 bases that match TRBD2. CDR1 is LGHNA and CDR2 is YSLEER in the germline V gene. V lost 4 bases, J lost 2 bases, and 2 bases stayed unmatched. The length of the CDR3 is 15 residues. The CDR3 region has the DNA TGCGCCAGCAGCCTTGGACTAGCGGCCTACAATGAGCAGTTCTTC. This gives the protein CASSLGLAAYNEQFF.

The chain is built from TRBV10-3 and TRBJ2-3; tentatively, D is TRBD2 (5 bases). The CDR3 totals 15 residues. The germline CDR1 and CDR2 sequences are ENHRY and SYGVKD. The V and J ends lost 0 bases and 4 bases respectively, with 11 bases between them. The CDR3 protein is CAISESSGFADTQYF. The CDR3, as DNA: TGTGCCATCAGTGAGTCCTCGGGGTTTGCAGATACGCAGTATTTT.

The rearrangement links TRBV11-2 to TRBJ2-1; a possible D gene is TRBD2 (5 bases). Germline CDR1 reads SGHAT; CDR2 reads FQNNGV. The length of the CDR3 is 13 residues. Trimming stripped 5 bases from V and 4 bases from J, with 9 bases between. Here the CDR3 reads CASSITRYNEQFF. CDR3 sequence (DNA): TGTGCCAGCAGCATAACTAGATACAATGAGCAGTTCTTC.

This clone was observed once. The genes are TRBV28 and TRBJ2-3, with 12 bases lining up with TRBD2. The CDR3 contains 17 residues. The trim removed 4 bases at V and 5 bases at J, leaving 10 bases unmatched. Germline-derived CDR1 and CDR2 are MDHEN and SYDVKM. The CDR3 protein is CASSSKSWTSGIDTQYF. As DNA, the CDR3 is TGTGCCAGCAGTTCAAAATCATGGACTAGCGGGATAGATACGCAGTATTTT.

The chain joins TRBV5-5 to TRBJ2-5; 9 bases are a match to TRBD1. Trimming took 3 bases from V and 2 from J; bases not matched to a gene: 8. Germline V gene lookup returns CDR1 SGHKS and CDR2 YYEKEE (reference sequence). CDR3 length: 16 residues. The CDR3, as DNA: TGTGCCAGCAGCTCGTCCCGGGACAGGGTTCAAGAGACCCAGTACTTC. Amino acid sequence: CASSSSRDRVQETQYF.

This clone was observed a few times. The V call is TRBV5-1, the J call TRBJ1-2; the D is unclear. There are 19 residues in the CDR3. The germline gives CDR1 SGHRS, CDR2 YFSETQ. The V and J ends lost 0 bases and 4 bases respectively, with 25 bases between them. CDR3 loop: CASSLDPRPSESFVYGYTF. CDR3 DNA sequence: TGCGCCAGCAGCTTGGATCCCCGTCCGTCGGAGAGCTTCGTCTATGGCTACACCTTC.

V is TRBV6-5 and J is TRBJ1-5; 9 bases align to TRBD1. With 7 bases clipped from V and 3 bases from J, the junction kept 7 bases outside the gene matches. Per germline, CDR1 MNHEY and CDR2 SVGAGI. This CDR3 is built from 15 residues. The CDR3 is CASTPGQGPNQPQHF. DNA for the CDR3: TGTGCCAGCACCCCGGGACAGGGACCCAATCAGCCCCAGCATTTT.

This CDR3 is CASSQVWRADYNEQFF. The DNA of the CDR3 is TGCGCCAGCAGCCAGGTCTGGCGGGCGGACTACAATGAGCAGTTCTTC. V and J are TRBV4-1 and TRBJ2-1, with a possible D match to TRBD2 (5 bases). This CDR3 region has 16 residues. Trimming removed 3 bases at V and 3 bases at J, with 15 bases between. Per germline, CDR1 MGHRA and CDR2 YSYEKL.

The CDR3 protein is CASSSDRAGNTIYF. For the CDR3, the DNA is TGTGCCAGTAGCTCCGACAGGGCTGGAAACACCATATATTTT. V and J are TRBV19 and TRBJ1-3; 7 positions match TRBD1. Trimming removed 6 bases from V and 2 bases from J; junction bases left unmatched: 4. Germline CDR1 is LNHDA and CDR2 is SQIVND (reference sequence). CDR3 length equals 14 residues. The complete variable domain, with remaining parts taken from reference TRBV19 and TRBJ1-3, reads DGGITQSPKYLFRKEGQNVTLSCEQNLNHDAMYWYRQDPGQGLRLIYYSQIVNDFQKGDIAEGYSVSREKKESFPLTVTSAQKNPTAFYLCASSSDRAGNTIYFGEGSWLTVV.

This rearrangement joins TRBV6-6 to TRBJ1-5, with D tentatively TRBD1 (6 bases). The CDR3 length is 14 residues. Trimming shortened V by 8 bases and J by 5 bases, and 16 bases separated the two germline ends. CDR1 and CDR2 from the germline V gene are MNHNY and SVGAGI (reference sequence). CDR3 nucleotide sequence: TGTGCCAGCTCTCGGGGGGCGAGGGATCAGCCCCAGCATTTT. Protein sequence: CASSRGARDQPQHF.

This sequence joins TRBV15 and TRBJ1-6; a possible D gene is TRBD1 (6 bases). Germline V gene lookup returns CDR1 LNHNV and CDR2 YYDKDF (reference sequence). There are 15 residues in the CDR3. The V gene lost 0 bases and the J gene lost 10 bases, with 13 bases spanning the gap. Here the CDR3 reads CATSRDQQGRSPLHF. CDR3 nucleotides: TGTGCCACCAGCAGAGATCAACAGGGTCGATCACCCCTCCACTTT.

The V and J genes are TRBV5-4 and TRBJ1-2, with 8 bases identical to TRBD1. Germline CDR1 is SGHNT and CDR2 is YYREEE (reference sequence). The CDR3 loop spans 15 amino acids. V shed 4 bases and J 4 bases; nucleotides not matched to a gene: 9. CDR3 nucleotides: TGTGCCAGCAGCGGTGGACAGGGTCAACTCTATGGCTACACCTTC. Its protein product is CASSGGQGQLYGYTF.

The chain is built from TRBV19 and TRBJ1-1; 7 nucleotides align to TRBD1. Germline CDR1 is LNHDA and CDR2 is SQIVND (reference sequence). The CDR3 runs to 15 residues. V lost 3 bases and J lost 3; bases outside the gene matches: 7. The DNA of the CDR3 is TGTGCCAGTAGTATGTCGACAGGGTCGTACACTGAAGCTTTCTTT. Encoded protein: CASSMSTGSYTEAFF.

The genes are TRBV7-2 and TRBJ2-7; 7 bases agree with TRBD1. Germline values: CDR1 SGHTA, CDR2 FQGNSA. After removal of 1 base from V and 0 bases from J, the junction contained 3 bases not matched to a gene. This CDR3 spans 15 amino acids. The DNA for the CDR3 is TGTGCCAGCAGCTTAGGGAGACAGGGCTCCTACGAGCAGTACTTC. Translation: CASSLGRQGSYEQYF.

This chain uses TRBV27 with TRBJ2-3, with a tentative D call TRBD2 (6 bases). The CDR3 runs 13 residues. Germline V gene data show CDR1 as MNHEY and CDR2 as SMNVEV (reference sequence). V shed 7 bases and J shed 2 bases, with 10 bases lying between them. CDR3 nucleotides: TGTGCCAGCACTAGCGCATACACAGATACGCAGTATTTT. This gives the protein CASTSAYTDTQYF.

The V and J genes are TRBV27 and TRBJ1-6; D is unclear. The CDR3 runs to 15 residues. V lost 7 bases to trimming and J lost 10 bases, with 20 bases between them. Germline V gene data show CDR1 as MNHEY and CDR2 as SMNVEV (reference sequence). The DNA of the CDR3 is TGTGCCAGCAAAAATTTCAGTCCCTCGGGGTCACCCCTCCACTTT. Protein product: CASKNFSPSGSPLHF.

J is TRBJ2-5 and V is TRBV11-1; D unclear. Between the trimmed V and J ends, which lost 5 bases and 5 bases, there was a span of 9 bases. The CDR3 sequence is 12 residues long. Germline assignment: CDR1 SGHAT and CDR2 FQDESV (reference sequence). CDR3 DNA: TGTGCCAGCAGCCGGTTTGATGAGACCCAGTACTTC. Residues: CASSRFDETQYF.

The chain links TRBV12-3 or TRBV12-4 to TRBJ1-1; D perhaps matches TRBD1 (6 bases). The germline V and J ends were trimmed by 7 bases and 8 bases, with 17 bases remaining between them. The CDR3 is 13 amino acids. CDR3 region: CASISMKGTEAFF. CDR3 nucleotides: TGTGCCAGCATTTCGATGAAGGGGACAGAAGCTTTCTTT.

V gene TRBV28 combines with J gene TRBJ1-6; D is perhaps TRBD1 (6 bases). The CDR3 contains 16 residues. V lost 6 bases and J lost 3, with 15 bases in between. Per the germline V gene, CDR1 is MDHEN and CDR2 is SYDVKM. The CDR3 loop reads CASRDQGGVYNSPLHF. For the CDR3, the DNA is TGTGCCAGCAGGGACCAAGGGGGTGTCTATAATTCACCCCTCCACTTT.